This T cell receptor (beta chain) was sequenced in a study of Ad26.COV2.S vaccination and SARS-CoV-2 variants listed by TCRdb under 2021. About the investigation overall: Donors in the vaccine arm were drawn from COV1001, a phase I-IIa trial of Ad26.COV2.S in healthy adults that was multicentre, randomized, double-blind and placebo-controlled. Blinding of investigators to trial group allocation was maintained during experiments and outcome assessment. The TCR-sequenced set comprised around 32 samples: around 20 Ad26.COV2.S vaccine recipients, 5 placebo recipients and 8 SARS-CoV-2 convalescent individuals. Dosing of Ad26.COV2.S was intramuscular, at either 5x10^10 or 1x10^11 viral particles, delivered as one shot or as two shots spaced 56 days apart. Sequencing of the TCRbeta repertoire served to evaluate the specificity and breadth of SARS-CoV-2-reactive T cell receptors following Ad26.COV2.S vaccination. Trial participants were randomized into five groups of five: low-dose or high-dose Ad26.COV2.S given once or twice, or placebo on both occasions.

The treatment or condition label for this specimen denotes: around 19 received Ad26.COV2.S at low or high dose, single or two shots; 5 received placebo; per-sample allocation not given. For vaccine and placebo recipients, repertoires were sequenced using samples collected on day 63 after the first injection. In Cohort 1b, 25 or so adults aged 18-55 years were enrolled at a single site in Boston, USA, between 29 July and 7 August 2020. Ad26.COV2.S was a replication-incompetent adenovirus type 26 vector that expressed a prefusion-stabilized SARS-CoV-2 spike protein derived from the original Wuhan strain. Study-level results and caveats: Ad26.COV2.S recipients had higher spike-specific TCR breadth than placebo recipients (P = 0.0014). Non-spike TCR breadth was comparable between vaccine and placebo recipients, consistent with the vaccine containing only spike. The study was not powered to compare responses between vaccine doses or regimens. According to the authors, total T cell responses may have been underestimated by the TCR breadth and depth analyses. Substantial breadth of spike-specific CD8+ and CD4+ T cell responses was reported after vaccination.

At the junction V is shortened by 4 bases and J by 4 bases, with 20 bases in between. The germline V gene sets CDR1 to SGDLS and CDR2 to YYNGEE. CDR3 length: 16 amino acids, cysteine to phenylalanine. Only the CDR3 DNA is retained, 48 bases long and in frame from the first base. TCRbeta CDR3 regions were sequenced with the immunoSEQ Assay. After extraction, genomic DNA underwent amplification by bias-controlled multiplex PCR, followed by high-throughput sequencing. In the paper's pipeline: To quantify the absolute abundance of every unique TCRbeta CDR3 region, sequences were collapsed and filtered. T cell fraction was estimated by normalizing TCRbeta template counts to usable DNA, with usable DNA measured through amplification of reference genes found in all nucleated cells. Repertoire TCRs were annotated as SARS-CoV-2-specific when V gene, CDR3 amino acid sequence and J gene were exactly matched to a known reactive TCR set. The reference SARS-CoV-2 TCR set came from MIRA and was filtered for enrichment in COVID-19-positive ImmuneCODE repertoires, removing public or cross-reactive TCRs. Using the MIRA antigens, annotated TCRs were further analysed by specific ORF or by position within an ORF. Breadth was defined as annotated unique rearrangements over total unique productive rearrangements; depth was the summed frequency of those rearrangements. Two-sided Wilcoxon rank-sum tests were applied when comparing TCR breadth between groups. TCRdb limited this immuneACCESS table to in-frame rearrangements with V and J called. A share of clones is missing; checked studies link under half to unresolved V genes, and the rest is unexplained. For V, J and clone size, that table is used; D and trimming come from the DNA. Here the sample has under 600,000 clones; about 88% occur a single time. The ten largest clones represent 1.7% of the sample.

This clone was detected only once. Its antigen remains undetermined. Within one base of it there is no much larger clone, and no base qualities were kept. The sequence was obtained from a person aged 18-65 years who received the Ad26.COV2.S COVID-19 vaccine or a placebo. The receptor chain draws on TRBV9 and TRBJ1-2; no D segment can be confidently identified. The sequencing here drew on peripheral blood, taken in a trial of Ad26.COV2.S vaccine versus placebo. DNA sequence: TGTGCCAGCAGCACCCAAACCGGGCCGACCTCCTATGGCTACACCTTC. It translates as CASSTQTGPTSYGYTF.